This is a list of T cell receptor beta chains from one sample in a study of blood T cell repertoires in COVID-19. Sequencing was performed with immunoSEQ multiplex PCR; in TCRdb, only in-frame clones are kept and a portion is missing. The sample records approximately 140,000 clones, around 89% being singletons. Sequencing was done on a sample of peripheral blood. The receptors shown here come from a man aged 65 to 79 with active COVID-19. CDR3s include the opening cysteine and the closing phenylalanine or tryptophan. Each record gives: D gene, V gene, J gene, clone size, CDR3 DNA, CDR3 protein. A D gene is named only where the DNA matches it firmly. Some rows mark clone size as missing; the rest say once, few, many or name a class of expanded clone.

>.|TRBV20-1|TRBJ2-3|once
TGCAGTGCCCTCTATTCGGATACGCAGTATTTT
CSALYSDTQYF
>TRBD1|TRBV12-5|TRBJ1-1|.
TGTGCTAGCGCCGGGACAGGAGGGTTGAGCACTGAAGCTTTCTTT
CASAGTGGLSTEAFF
>.|TRBV28|TRBJ2-4|.
TGTGCCAGCAGACTAACAGGGGGGGCCATTCAGTACTTC
CASRLTGGAIQYF
>.|TRBV7-2|TRBJ1-1|.
TGTGCCAGCAGCTCAAGGAGGGGCACTGAAGCTTTCTTT
CASSSRRGTEAFF
>.|TRBV7-9|TRBJ2-5|.
TGTGCCAGCAGCTTAGTCTCGTTCGAGACCCAGTACTTC
CASSLVSFETQYF
>.|TRBV5-6|TRBJ2-7|.
TGTGCCAGCAGCCCCGGCCTAGGATACGAGCAGTACTTC
CASSPGLGYEQYF
>.|TRBV4-2|TRBJ2-7|.
TGTGCCAGCAGCCAAGAGGCGGGGGAGCAGTACTTC
CASSQEAGEQYF
>.|TRBV14|TRBJ2-6|.
TGTGCCAGCAGCCCCCGTCGACAGGTTGCCTCTGGGGCCAACGTCCTGACTTTC
CASSPRRQVASGANVLTF
>TRBD2|TRBV30|TRBJ2-3|.
TGTGCCTGGAGTCCCACCCCCGGGACTAGCGGCACAGATACGCAGTATTTT
CAWSPTPGTSGTDTQYF
>.|TRBV7-2|TRBJ1-1|.
TGTGCCAGCAACTGGGTTTCGTCAGGGAACACTGAAGCTTTCTTT
CASNWVSSGNTEAFF
>.|TRBV7-2|TRBJ2-2|.
TGTGCCAGCAGCTTAGATCGCACCGGGGAGCTGTTTTTT
CASSLDRTGELFF
>.|TRBV5-1|TRBJ1-6|.
TGCGCCAGCAGCTTGGACGGTCGCGGGAATTCACCCCTCCACTTT
CASSLDGRGNSPLHF
>TRBD1|TRBV28|TRBJ1-5|.
TGTGCCAGCAGTTTTATTCAGGACAGGATTTCCAATCAGCCCCAGCATTTT
CASSFIQDRISNQPQHF
>.|TRBV24-1|TRBJ2-2|.
TGTGCCACCAGGAAGGGGACCGGGGAGCTGTTTTTT
CATRKGTGELFF
>TRBD1|TRBV11-2|TRBJ2-7|.
TGTGCCAGCAGCTTAGATTTAGTCAGGGGGCACGAGCAGTACTTC
CASSLDLVRGHEQYF
>.|TRBV28|TRBJ1-1|once
TGTGCCAGCAGTTATACAGAAGCTTTCTTT
CASSYTEAFF